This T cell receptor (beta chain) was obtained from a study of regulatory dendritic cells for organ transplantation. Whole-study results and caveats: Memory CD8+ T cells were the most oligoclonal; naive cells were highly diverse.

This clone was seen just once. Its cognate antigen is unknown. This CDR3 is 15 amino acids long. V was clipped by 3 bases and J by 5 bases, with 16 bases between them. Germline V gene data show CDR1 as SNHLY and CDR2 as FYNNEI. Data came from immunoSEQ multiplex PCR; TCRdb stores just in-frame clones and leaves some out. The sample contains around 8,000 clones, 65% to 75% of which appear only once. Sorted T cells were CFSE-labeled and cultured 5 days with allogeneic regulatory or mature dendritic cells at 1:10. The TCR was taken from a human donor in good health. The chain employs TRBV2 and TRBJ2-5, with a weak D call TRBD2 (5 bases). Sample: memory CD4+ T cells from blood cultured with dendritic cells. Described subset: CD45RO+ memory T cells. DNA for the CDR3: TGTGCCAGCAGTGATCGGACTTCCGATGGGGAGACCCAGTACTTC. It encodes CASSDRTSDGETQYF.